One sample yielded the 15 T cell receptor beta chains listed below, sequenced in a study of T cell responses to AZD1222 COVID-19 vaccine. Libraries were prepared by immunoSEQ multiplex PCR; TCRdb keeps only in-frame clonotypes and omits some of them. The sample lists 120,000 to 150,000 clones, more than 85% seen once, with about 1.9% in the top ten. Sequencing used peripheral blood, obtained on day 0 of AZD1222 vaccination. The receptors originated from an adult in good health.

The J gene is TRBJ1-5, the V gene TRBV12-5; D possibly corresponds to TRBD1 (6 bases). CDR3 length equals 13 residues. Looked up from germline, CDR1 is LGHNT and CDR2 is FRNRAP. The CDR3 sequence: CASRAGTNQPQHF. Here the CDR3 DNA reads TGTGCCTCCCGTGCGGGGACAAATCAGCCCCAGCATTTT.

V and J are TRBV19 and TRBJ2-1; 11 positions match TRBD2. The germline V gene encodes CDR1 LNHDA and CDR2 SQIVND (reference sequence). The ends lost 6 bases at V and 5 bases at J; junction bases unmatched: 12. The CDR3 totals 17 residues. CDR3 nucleotide sequence: TGTGCCAGTAGCCACCGGTCCGGGACTAGCGGAAACAATGAGCAGTTCTTC. Translating it yields CASSHRSGTSGNNEQFF.

This chain's CDR3 is CASSEGPPGYDQPQHF. In DNA form, the CDR3 reads TGTGCCAGCAGTGAAGGCCCCCCAGGGTACGACCAGCCCCAGCATTTT. This chain uses TRBV2 with TRBJ1-5; tentatively, D is TRBD1 (5 bases). The CDR3 contains 16 residues. V was cut by 1 base and J by 7 bases, with 17 bases left in between. Germline CDR1 and CDR2: SNHLY and FYNNEI.

J is TRBJ1-6 and V is TRBV18, with a possible D match to TRBD1 (6 bases). CDR1 is KGHSH and CDR2 is LQKENI in the germline V gene. Trimming stripped 2 bases from V and 6 bases from J, with 11 bases between. There are 15 residues in the CDR3. For the CDR3, the DNA is TGTGCCAGCTCACCAACAGGGCCGGGTAATTCACCCCTCCACTTT. It specifies CASSPTGPGNSPLHF.

The chain has TRBV6-5 and TRBJ1-1, with D maybe TRBD1 (5 bases). Per the germline V gene, CDR1 is MNHEY and CDR2 is SVGAGI. The V end lost 2 bases, the J end lost 1 base, and 11 bases lay between the germline ends. This CDR3 contains 15 residues. DNA of the CDR3: TGTGCCAGCAGTTACAAGGGGCAGCAGAACACTGAAGCTTTCTTT. Its translation is CASSYKGQQNTEAFF.

The rearrangement links TRBV19 to TRBJ2-6; TRBD1 aligns across 10 bases. Germline V gene sequence: CDR1 LNHDA, CDR2 SQIVND (reference sequence). The CDR3 consists of 17 residues. Unmatched junction bases numbered 7, after V lost 7 bases and J lost 1 base. This chain's CDR3 is CASKLDRGTSGANVLTF. CDR3 coding DNA: TGTGCCAGTAAATTGGACAGGGGGACTTCTGGGGCCAACGTCCTGACTTTC.

The rearrangement links TRBV27 to TRBJ2-1; TRBD2 matches 11 bases. The J segment lost 10 bases and the V segment lost 3 bases, leaving 8 bases of the junction unmatched. The CDR3 runs 15 residues. Germline V gives CDR1 MNHEY, CDR2 SMNVEV (reference sequence). The CDR3 DNA reads as TGTGCCAGCAGTTTTCGTAGCGGGGGGGCCGGAGAGCAGTTCTTC. Translation gives CASSFRSGGAGEQFF.

This clone is a singleton in its sample. The V gene is TRBV7-6, the J gene TRBJ2-1, with 12 nucleotides matching TRBD2. V shed 5 bases, J shed 7 bases, and the junction held 9 bases outside the gene matches. The length of the CDR3 is 16 residues. The germline V gene encodes CDR1 SGHVS and CDR2 FNYEAQ. DNA for the CDR3: TGTGCCAGCAGCCCGACTAGCGGGAGTGAGAATAATGAGCAGTTCTTC. It specifies CASSPTSGSENNEQFF.

In DNA, the CDR3 is TGTGCCAGCAGCTCTTGGCTTCGGACGGGCACTGAAGCTTTCTTT. Amino acid sequence: CASSSWLRTGTEAFF. This chain links TRBV11-2 with TRBJ1-1; the D is unclear. This CDR3 has 15 residues. CDR1 SGHAT and CDR2 FQNNGV come from the germline V gene. V was clipped by 4 bases and J by 4 bases, with 16 bases between them.

The gene calls are TRBV6-2 or TRBV6-3 and TRBJ2-7, with 10 bases identical to TRBD1. There are 15 residues in the CDR3. V gave up 5 bases and J gave up 5 bases; unmatched junction bases: 9. Germline assignment: CDR1 MNHEY and CDR2 SVGEGT. CDR3 DNA: TGTGCCAGCAGTACCCCCGGGACAGGGGAGCACGAGCAGTACTTC. Encoded protein: CASSTPGTGEHEQYF.

The chain couples TRBV7-9 to TRBJ1-2; 7 positions match TRBD1. The germline V gene has CDR1 SEHNR and CDR2 FQNEAQ (reference sequence). V lost 4 bases, J lost 5 bases, and 7 bases stayed unmatched. The CDR3 length is 14 residues. The CDR3 region is CASSYLTGEYGYTF. CDR3 bases: TGTGCCAGCAGCTACCTTACAGGGGAGTATGGCTACACCTTC.

This clone showed up just once. The J gene is TRBJ2-2, the V gene TRBV12-3 or TRBV12-4; 7 positions agree with TRBD1. The CDR3 runs 12 residues. With V trimmed by 8 bases and J by 6 bases, 3 bases remained unmatched. CDR3 protein: CASYTGAGELFF. CDR3 nucleotide sequence: TGTGCCAGCTATACAGGGGCCGGGGAGCTGTTTTTT.

This clone was seen just once. This chain joins TRBV30 and TRBJ1-1; D unresolved. Germline CDR1 and CDR2: GTSNPN and SVGIG (reference sequence). The CDR3 runs to 12 residues. V lost 4 bases, J lost 0 bases, and 6 bases lay in between. CDR3 region: CAWTGVNTEAFF. CDR3 in DNA: TGTGCCTGGACCGGGGTGAACACTGAAGCTTTCTTT.

V is TRBV6-7 and J is TRBJ1-2; D might be TRBD1 (5 bases). TRBV6-7 is treated as an ORF (open reading frame) with a function not yet certain. Trimming removed 7 bases from V and 6 bases from J, with 18 bases in between. This CDR3 has 14 residues. The DNA of the CDR3 is TGTGCCAGCATTCCCGGGGGGGTGTTCAATGGCTACACCTTC. Its protein product is CASIPGGVFNGYTF.

The chain carries TRBV27 and TRBJ1-1, with a weak D call TRBD1 (6 bases). Trimming removed 5 bases from V and 10 bases from J, with 29 bases in between. The CDR3 covers 17 residues. Germline lookup yields CDR1 MNHEY and CDR2 SMNVEV (reference sequence). DNA of the CDR3: TGTGCCAGCAGTCCCCTCGTGTCAGGGGAAGAACCAATCCGAGCTTTCTTT. This sequence encodes CASSPLVSGEEPIRAFF.